These 21 T cell receptor beta chains were sequenced from one sample in a study of blood T cell repertoires in COVID-19. Produced via immunoSEQ multiplex PCR; TCRdb's table is partial and in-frame only. The sample lists fewer than 15,000 clones, around nine tenths occurring once. Input material: peripheral blood. The receptors come from a man older than 75 with acute or convalescent COVID-19.

This chain joins TRBV5-1 and TRBJ2-3, with 11 positions matching TRBD2. The CDR3 consists of 17 residues. Germline CDR1 and CDR2: SGHRS and YFSETQ. After removal of 3 bases from V and 4 bases from J, the junction contained 10 bases not matched to a gene. CDR3 DNA: TGCGCCAGCAGCTGGTCTTTAGCGGGGGGGATGGCAGATACGCAGTATTTT. Amino acids: CASSWSLAGGMADTQYF.

The genes are TRBV6-1 and TRBJ2-5; 15 positions match TRBD2. This CDR3 has 19 residues. The germline CDR1 and CDR2 sequences are MNHNS and SASEGT. V was clipped by 1 base and J by 1 base; unmatched bases: 7. CDR3 in amino acids: CASSEGKGLAGGAQETQYF. The CDR3 nucleotides read TGTGCCAGCAGTGAAGGGAAGGGACTAGCGGGGGGAGCCCAAGAGACCCAGTACTTC.

The V gene is TRBV6-5, the J gene TRBJ2-5; 9 positions match TRBD1. Looked up from germline, CDR1 is MNHEY and CDR2 is SVGAGI. This CDR3 comprises 14 residues. J lost 2 bases, V lost 5 bases, and 3 bases had no gene match. The CDR3 region is CASSTGGIQETQYF. The CDR3 nucleotides read TGTGCCAGCAGTACAGGGGGCATTCAAGAGACCCAGTACTTC.

The chain recombines TRBV2 with TRBJ2-2; the D gene is possibly TRBD2 (5 bases). The CDR3 loop spans 16 amino acids. The V gene's germline CDR1 is SNHLY and CDR2 FYNNEI. Trimming pared 4 bases from V and 4 bases from J, leaving 16 bases between. CDR3 nucleotides: TGTGCCAGCAGTGTCCATCGAGGGATGGGCACCGGGGAGCTGTTTTTT. It yields the protein CASSVHRGMGTGELFF. The full variable domain, in which reference TRBV2 and TRBJ2-2 provide the parts outside the CDR3, is EPEVTQTPSHQVTQMGQEVILRCVPISNHLYFYWYRQILGQKVEFLVSFYNNEISEKSEIFDDQFSVERPDGSNFTLKIRSTKLEDSAMYFCASSVHRGMGTGELFFGEGSRLTVL.

The sample holds a few counts of this clone. CDR3 DNA: TGTGCCACCAGGCAAAAACAGGGAGCCTATAGCAATCAGCCCCAGCATTTT. Translating it yields CATRQKQGAYSNQPQHF. J is TRBJ1-5 and V is TRBV15; D might be TRBD1 (6 bases). The germline V gene encodes CDR1 LNHNV and CDR2 YYDKDF (reference sequence). The CDR3 has 17 residues. The V and J ends lost 6 bases and 0 bases respectively, with 18 bases between them.

This rearrangement joins TRBV3-1 (or the pseudogene TRBV3-2) to TRBJ1-2; a weak D match, TRBD1 (6 bases). This CDR3 contains 13 residues. The germline CDR1 and CDR2 sequences are LGHDT and YNNKEL (reference sequence). Trimming left V 2 bases short and J 5 bases short, with 9 bases between. The CDR3 coding sequence is TGTGCCAGCAGCCAACAGGGGCGGTATGGCTACACCTTC. The encoded protein is CASSQQGRYGYTF.

The chain has TRBV4-1 and TRBJ1-4; 10 nucleotides match TRBD1. Germline CDR1 reads MGHRA; CDR2 reads YSYEKL. Trimming at V came to 3 bases and at J to 8 bases, leaving 15 bases not matched to a gene. CDR3 length equals 18 residues. CDR3 loop: CASSQNPTTGGAWEKLFF. CDR3 sequence (DNA): TGCGCCAGCAGCCAGAACCCAACGACAGGGGGCGCTTGGGAAAAACTGTTTTTT.

The chain has TRBV5-8 and TRBJ1-5, with D perhaps TRBD1 (6 bases). CDR3 length: 17 residues. CDR1 is SGHTS and CDR2 is YDEGEE in the germline V gene. V dropped 0 bases and J dropped 1 base, with 14 bases sitting between them. CDR3 sequence: CASSLVQGRLSNQPQHF. The DNA of the CDR3 is TGTGCCAGCAGCTTGGTGCAGGGGCGACTGAGCAATCAGCCCCAGCATTTT.

The CDR3 reads CASSEGRLVGNIQYF. The CDR3 DNA is TGTGCCAGCAGTGAGGGGCGACTAGTTGGAAACATTCAGTACTTC. The chain uses TRBV2 and TRBJ2-4; tentatively, D is TRBD2 (6 bases). The CDR3 consists of 15 residues. V was shortened by 3 bases and J by 6 bases, with 15 bases between the two germline ends. In germline, CDR1 is SNHLY, CDR2 FYNNEI.

A word on this clone: Other DNA sequences in the same sample also yield this CDR3. The J gene is TRBJ1-5, the V gene TRBV27; 8 nucleotides line up with TRBD1. Germline V lookup: CDR1 MNHEY, CDR2 SMNVEV (reference sequence). The CDR3 is made up of 17 amino acids. Trimming at V came to 1 base and at J to 1 base, leaving 6 bases not matched to a gene. The CDR3 region has the DNA TGTGCCAGCAGTTTATATCCGCCAGGGGGCAGCAATCAGCCCCAGCATTTT. Its translation: CASSLYPPGGSNQPQHF.

The chain joins TRBV18 to TRBJ2-5; D is perhaps TRBD2 (5 bases). CDR3 length equals 16 residues. V was trimmed by 3 bases and J by 4 bases, leaving 18 bases between them. Per germline, CDR1 KGHSH and CDR2 LQKENI. The CDR3 protein is CASSPPDGIAGETQYF. CDR3 nucleotide sequence: TGTGCCAGCTCACCTCCAGACGGGATTGCGGGAGAGACCCAGTACTTC.

The chain recombines TRBV14 with TRBJ2-1; D might be TRBD1 (5 bases). Germline CDR1 reads SGHDN; CDR2 reads FVKESK. The CDR3 runs to 13 residues. V dropped 2 bases and J dropped 6 bases, with 8 bases sitting between them. As DNA, the CDR3 is TGTGCCAGCAGCCAACACAGGCCCAATGAGCAGTTCTTC. Its protein is CASSQHRPNEQFF.

This clone was detected only a few times. The chain carries TRBV6-4 and TRBJ1-6, with TRBD1 identical over 7 bases. V was pared by 5 bases and J by 7 bases, with 8 bases of the junction left unmatched. Germline V gene data show CDR1 as MRHNA and CDR2 as SNTAGT. The CDR3 totals 15 residues. The CDR3 nucleotides read TGTGCCAGCAGTACCCGACAGGGAGACAATTCACCCCTCCACTTT. Amino acid sequence: CASSTRQGDNSPLHF.

This chain connects TRBV25-1 to TRBJ2-1, with 7 bases matching TRBD1. Trimming removed 7 bases from V and 1 base from J; junction bases left unmatched: 13. This CDR3 region has 17 residues. Germline V lookup: CDR1 MGHDK, CDR2 SYGVNS. Here the CDR3 DNA reads TGTGCCAGCACCCCGCAAGACAACAGGGGATCCTACAATGAGCAGTTCTTC. Its protein product is CASTPQDNRGSYNEQFF.

V gene TRBV2 combines with J gene TRBJ1-2; 9 bases map to TRBD1. Per germline, CDR1 SNHLY and CDR2 FYNNEI. Unmatched junction bases numbered 7, after V lost 7 bases and J lost 4 bases. The CDR3 is 14 amino acids. CDR3 region: CASIMDRGSYGYTF. The CDR3, as DNA: TGTGCCAGCATTATGGACAGGGGTAGCTATGGCTACACCTTC. The full variable domain, its missing parts supplied by reference TRBV2 and TRBJ1-2, is EPEVTQTPSHQVTQMGQEVILRCVPISNHLYFYWYRQILGQKVEFLVSFYNNEISEKSEIFDDQFSVERPDGSNFTLKIRSTKLEDSAMYFCASIMDRGSYGYTFGSGTRLTVV.

The genes are TRBV19 and TRBJ2-7; D gene ambiguous. Germline loops: CDR1 LNHDA, CDR2 SQIVND (reference sequence). CDR3 length equals 13 residues. V was shortened by 9 bases and J by 2 bases, with 14 bases between the two germline ends. CDR3 nucleotides: TGTGCCAGCGGCCGGAGTGAAGCCTACGAGCAGTACTTC. Translated, it gives CASGRSEAYEQYF.

The chain employs TRBV6-1 and TRBJ2-3, with 7 bases lining up with TRBD2. Germline assignment: CDR1 MNHNS and CDR2 SASEGT. J gave up 0 bases and V 4 bases, and 7 bases lay outside the gene matches. The CDR3 runs 16 residues. In DNA form, the CDR3 reads TGTGCCAGCAGTGGGGACTATCGGGGGAGCACAGATACGCAGTATTTT. Its translation is CASSGDYRGSTDTQYF.

The chain employs TRBV30 and TRBJ1-2; D is possibly TRBD1 (6 bases). This CDR3 has 16 amino acids. CDR1 GTSNPN and CDR2 SVGIG come from the germline V gene (reference sequence). V lost 0 bases, J lost 4 bases, and 18 bases lay in between. Here the CDR3 DNA reads TGTGCCTGGAGTGTTCCCGGGACAACCCGGAGCTATGGCTACACCTTC. Translated, it gives CAWSVPGTTRSYGYTF.

This clone came up a few times. This rearrangement joins TRBV7-9 to TRBJ1-3; no definite D call. V was pared by 1 base and J by 4 bases, with 11 bases between. The CDR3 loop spans 15 amino acids. Germline CDR1 and CDR2: SEHNR and FQNEAQ (reference sequence). The CDR3 loop reads CASSLEALSGNTIYF. The CDR3 DNA is TGTGCCAGCAGCTTAGAAGCGCTTTCGGGAAACACCATATATTTT.

CDR3 sequence (DNA): TGTGCCAGCAGCGGACAGGGTCTAACTAACTATGGCTACACCTTC. Its translation is CASSGQGLTNYGYTF. The V gene is TRBV2, the J gene TRBJ1-2; 8 bases agree with TRBD1. V gave up 6 bases and J gave up 0 bases; unmatched junction bases: 6. The CDR3 sequence is 15 residues long. Germline values: CDR1 SNHLY, CDR2 FYNNEI.

This clone was seen just once. This chain joins TRBV19 and TRBJ2-6, with D maybe TRBD1 (5 bases). V shed 4 bases and J shed 4 bases, with 11 bases lying between them. This CDR3 spans 15 amino acids. Germline CDR1 is LNHDA and CDR2 is SQIVND (reference sequence). CDR3 sequence: CASSNQGRGANVLTF. For the CDR3, the DNA is TGTGCCAGTAGTAACCAGGGTAGAGGGGCCAACGTCCTGACTTTC.